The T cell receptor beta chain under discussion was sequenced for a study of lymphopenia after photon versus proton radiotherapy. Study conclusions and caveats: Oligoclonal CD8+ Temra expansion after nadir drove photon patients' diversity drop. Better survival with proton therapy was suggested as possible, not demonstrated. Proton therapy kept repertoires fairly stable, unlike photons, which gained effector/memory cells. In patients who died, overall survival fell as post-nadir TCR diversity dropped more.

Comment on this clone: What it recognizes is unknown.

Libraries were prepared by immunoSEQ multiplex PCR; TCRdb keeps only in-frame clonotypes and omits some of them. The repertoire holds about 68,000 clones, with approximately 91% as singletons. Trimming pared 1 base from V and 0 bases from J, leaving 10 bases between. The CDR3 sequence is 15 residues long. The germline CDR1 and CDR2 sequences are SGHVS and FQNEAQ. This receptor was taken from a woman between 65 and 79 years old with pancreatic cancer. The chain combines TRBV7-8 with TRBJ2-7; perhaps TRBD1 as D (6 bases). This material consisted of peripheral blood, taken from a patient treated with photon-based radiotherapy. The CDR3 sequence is CASSLEGTHSYEQYF. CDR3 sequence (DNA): TGTGCCAGCAGCTTAGAAGGGACACACTCCTACGAGCAGTACTTC.